This T cell receptor (beta chain) derives from a study of T cells in Graves' hyperthyroidism and ophthalmopathy. This clonotype was found many times. Trimming took 3 bases from V and 4 from J; bases not matched to a gene: 14. The CDR3 loop spans 18 amino acids. Amplified TCR beta CDR3 regions derived from RNA transcripts. In the first-round RT-PCR of the TCR CDR3, the HTBI primer set was used. MiXCR was run by TCRdb on the multiplex PCR reads, yielding one entry per CDR3 protein. The table includes 95,000 to 110,000 distinct CDR3 sequences, roughly 47% detected once. This clonotype was sampled from a man in his forties or fifties with Graves' hyperthyroidism. The sample taken for sequencing was blood. This chain joins TRBV12-3 or TRBV12-4 and TRBJ2-7; 11 bases agree with TRBD1. The CDR3 spells CASSFRTGGMTGKYEQYF. CDR3 coding DNA: TGTGCCAGCAGTTTTCGGACAGGGGGCATGACCGGAAAATACGAGCAGTACTTC.